These 13 T cell receptor beta chains were all obtained from the same sample, sequenced in a study of cytomegalovirus exposure and HLA in healthy donors. Generated by immunoSEQ multiplex PCR, the TCRdb table keeps only in-frame clones and is missing some. The sample has over 110,000 clones; around nine tenths are singletons. Input material: PBMCs. These receptors came from a man younger than 30 in good health and CMV-seropositive.

The rearrangement joins TRBV28 to TRBJ1-2, with D perhaps TRBD1 (5 bases). Germline CDR1 MDHEN, CDR2 SYDVKM. CDR3 length: 13 amino acids. V was trimmed by 6 bases and J by 5 bases, leaving 13 bases between them. The CDR3 reads CASSPPGIYGYTF. DNA for the CDR3: TGTGCCAGCAGCCCCCCAGGGATTTATGGCTACACCTTC.

This sequence joins TRBV6-6 and TRBJ2-5, with D possibly matching TRBD2 (6 bases). Trimming removed 6 bases at V and 4 bases at J, with 15 bases between. This CDR3 is 14 amino acids long. CDR1 MNHNY and CDR2 SVGAGI come from the germline V gene (reference sequence). CDR3 coding DNA: TGTGCCAGCAGACCCCTGGGGGGAGGAGAGACCCAGTACTTC. Translating it yields CASRPLGGGETQYF.

The chain is built from TRBV5-6 and TRBJ2-7, with TRBD1 matching over 8 bases. Germline V gives CDR1 SGHDT, CDR2 YYEEEE. Trimming took 1 base from V and 2 from J; bases not matched to a gene: 5. CDR3 size: 15 residues. CDR3 sequence: CASSLYDRGPYEQYF. For the CDR3, the DNA is TGTGCCAGCAGCTTGTACGACAGGGGTCCCTACGAGCAGTACTTC.

The chain joins TRBV5-1 to TRBJ1-3; unclear D gene. Germline CDR1 SGHRS, CDR2 YFSETQ. The CDR3 sequence is 14 residues long. The V end lost 4 bases, the J end lost 4 bases, and 12 bases lay between the germline ends. CDR3 DNA: TGCGCCAGCAGCCTCGACTTTTCGGGAAACACCATATATTTT. Amino acid sequence: CASSLDFSGNTIYF.

This rearrangement joins TRBV2 to TRBJ2-1, with 9 positions matching TRBD1. Germline assignment: CDR1 SNHLY and CDR2 FYNNEI. V was clipped by 8 bases and J by 8 bases; unmatched bases: 13. CDR3 length: 15 residues. The CDR3 nucleotides are TGTGCCAGCGGGGGTTTGACAGGGGGTGCCGATGAGCAGTTCTTC. Protein: CASGGLTGGADEQFF.

The genes are TRBV11-2 and TRBJ2-7; TRBD2 might be the D (6 bases). CDR1 is SGHAT, CDR2 FQNNGV, per germline. The CDR3 loop spans 12 amino acids. Trimming pared 3 bases from V and 4 bases from J, leaving 7 bases between. The chain's CDR3 is CASSFGGYEQYF. CDR3 in DNA: TGTGCCAGCAGCTTTGGGGGGTACGAGCAGTACTTC. The full variable domain, its missing parts supplied by reference TRBV11-2 and TRBJ2-7, is EAGVAQSPRYKIIEKRQSVAFWCNPISGHATLYWYQQILGQGPKLLIQFQNNGVVDDSQLPKDRFSAERLKGVDSTLKIQPAKLEDSAVYLCASSFGGYEQYFGPGTRLTVT.

This sequence joins TRBV5-8 and TRBJ2-2, with TRBD2 matching 9 bases. V lost 4 bases and J lost 0; bases outside the gene matches: 4. Germline V CDR1 and CDR2: SGHTS, YDEGEE. The length of the CDR3 is 16 residues. In DNA form, the CDR3 reads TGTGCCAGCAGCCCGCGGGGGGGCTCGAACACCGGGGAGCTGTTTTTT. The encoded protein is CASSPRGGSNTGELFF.

The chain carries TRBV30 and TRBJ1-3; the match to TRBD1 covers 7 bases. The CDR3 is 14 amino acids. J lost 2 bases, V lost 2 bases, and 3 bases had no gene match. Germline V CDR1 and CDR2: GTSNPN, SVGIG (reference sequence). Here the CDR3 DNA reads TGTGCCTGGAGTCAGACAGGGCCTGGAAACACCATATATTTT. This sequence encodes CAWSQTGPGNTIYF.

V is TRBV15 and J is TRBJ2-3; 14 bases are a match to TRBD2. Per the germline V gene, CDR1 is LNHNV and CDR2 is YYDKDF (reference sequence). V lost 2 bases to trimming and J lost 7 bases; unmatched junction nucleotides: 8. The length of the CDR3 is 17 residues. CDR3 sequence: CATSRTRTSGGQYTQYF. CDR3 DNA: TGTGCCACCAGCAGAACCCGGACTAGCGGGGGGCAATATACGCAGTATTTT. Full variable domain (remainder filled in from reference TRBV15 and TRBJ2-3): DAMVIQNPRYQVTQFGKPVTLSCSQTLNHNVMYWYQQKSSQAPKLLFHYYDKDFNNEADTPDNFQSRRPNTSFCFLDIRSPGLGDTAMYLCATSRTRTSGGQYTQYFGPGTRLTVL.

The CDR3, as DNA: TGTGCCAGCAGTTACTCGACAGGCGAACATGGGTACGAGCAGTACTTC. It codes for CASSYSTGEHGYEQYF. V usage is TRBV6-5 and J usage is TRBJ2-7; possible D gene TRBD1, 6 bases. CDR3 length: 16 residues. Deletions cut 0 bases from V and 4 bases from J, with 16 bases between. Germline V gene sequence: CDR1 MNHEY, CDR2 SVGAGI.

CDR3 sequence (DNA): TGTGCCAGCAGACTCACGGGGGGCAATCAGCCCCAGCATTTT. Amino acid sequence: CASRLTGGNQPQHF. The V gene is TRBV7-8, the J gene TRBJ1-5, with D perhaps TRBD1 (5 bases). V was cut by 6 bases and J by 2 bases, with 11 bases left in between. CDR1 SGHVS and CDR2 FQNEAQ come from the germline V gene. The CDR3 runs to 14 residues. The full variable domain, completed using reference TRBV7-8 and TRBJ1-5, is GAGVSQSPRYKVAKRGQDVALRCDPISGHVSLFWYQQALGQGPEFLTYFQNEAQLDKSGLPSDRFFAERPEGSVSTLKIQRTQQEDSAVYLCASRLTGGNQPQHFGDGTRLSIL.

The V and J genes are TRBV14 and TRBJ1-6; D may be TRBD1 (6 bases). Germline V gives CDR1 SGHDN, CDR2 FVKESK. V lost 7 bases and J lost 8, with 12 bases in between. The CDR3 has 13 amino acids. The CDR3 reads CASKGGGYSPLHF. CDR3 in DNA: TGTGCCAGCAAGGGCGGGGGCTATTCACCCCTCCACTTT.

The chain has TRBV5-1 and TRBJ1-2, with 8 positions matching TRBD1. CDR3 length: 14 amino acids. Germline CDR1 is SGHRS and CDR2 is YFSETQ. The V and J ends lost 4 bases and 8 bases, in that order; junction bases with no gene match: 10. The CDR3 DNA reads as TGCGCCAGCAGCACCGGACAGGGTGTGTTGGGCTACACCTTC. Its translation: CASSTGQGVLGYTF.